This T cell receptor (beta chain) is from a study of blood T cell repertoires in COVID-19. Overall study context: Sample material is recorded as cDNA or gDNA derived from T cells, B-cell-depleted T cells, or PBMCs.

Study processing details: Reference gene primer amplification gave estimated nucleated cell counts. Libraries were prepared by immunoSEQ multiplex PCR; TCRdb keeps only in-frame clonotypes and omits some of them. V, J and clone size reflect that table, while D and trimming were determined from the DNA. Of approximately 81,000 clones listed, roughly 91% are singletons. The CDR3 loop spans 13 amino acids. CDR1 and CDR2 (germline): SNHLY, FYNNEI. V dropped 5 bases and J dropped 5 bases, with 9 bases sitting between them. Material for sequencing was peripheral blood. This TCR was sampled from a woman aged 45-65 years in a cohort sampled during active COVID-19. The J gene is TRBJ2-2, the V gene TRBV2, with TRBD2 as a possible D gene (5 bases). CDR3 loop: CASSLSGTGELFF. The CDR3 region has the DNA TGTGCCAGCAGTCTCAGCGGAACCGGGGAGCTGTTTTTT.